What follows describes a single T cell receptor beta chain. A clone one base away is much larger, so this may be a read error. From RNA transcripts, TCR beta CDR3 regions were amplified. Using the HTBI primer set, a first-round RT-PCR was run on the TCR CDR3. MiXCR, applied by TCRdb to the multiplex PCR reads, yields one record per CDR3 protein. Seen here are hundreds of thousands of distinct CDR3 sequences, around 14% observed once, and the top ten hold about 31%. The sample comes from a study of T cells in Graves' hyperthyroidism and ophthalmopathy. Stable Graves' hyperthyroidism denoted no ophthalmopathy progression over 18 months. Exclusions: uncontrolled infection, other autoimmune disease, pregnancy, lactation. The CDR3 spans 14 residues. V lost 3 bases and J 4 bases, leaving 11 bases between the germline ends.

The sample comprised blood. The TCR comes from a woman in her twenties or thirties with Graves' hyperthyroidism. V is TRBV12-3 or TRBV12-4 and J is TRBJ2-3, with D possibly TRBD2 on 5 matching bases. The CDR3 DNA follows: TGTGCCAGCAGTTTTGAGAAGAGGGCAGATACGCAGTATTTT. Amino acids: CASSFEKRADTQYF.